This TCR beta chain was captured in a study of blood T cell repertoires in COVID-19. For the study at large: PBMCs, B-cell-depleted T cells, or T cells provided the cDNA or gDNA that made up the material.

Participants were aged about 18 to 89 years from roughly 25 US areas. Recovered participants had two consecutive negative NP/OP PCR tests, healthcare professional clearance, or symptom resolution. Libraries were prepared by immunoSEQ multiplex PCR; TCRdb keeps only in-frame clonotypes and omits some of them. The sample consists of 350,000 to 450,000 clones, roughly nine tenths of them appearing once. CDR1 and CDR2 (germline): MDHEN, SYDVKM. The CDR3 covers 14 residues. Germline trimming cut 5 bases from V and 7 bases from J; bases unmatched to any gene: 8. What was sequenced was PBMCs or T cells enriched from blood (not recorded which). The rearrangement joins TRBV28 to TRBJ1-3; 7 bases map to TRBD1. The clonotype originates from a man aged 25 to 40 who had recovered from COVID-19. The CDR3 region has the DNA TGTGCCAGCAGTACGACAGGGAATTGGAACACCATATATTTT. It encodes CASSTTGNWNTIYF.